This TCR beta chain was sequenced during a study of T cells after posttransplantation cyclophosphamide. A marrow graft followed busulfan-fludarabine conditioning, with cyclophosphamide on days +3 and +4. V lost 4 bases and J lost 4, with 14 bases in between. CDR1 and CDR2 (germline): GTSNPN, SVGIG (reference sequence). The CDR3 is 14 amino acids. Profiling relied on immunoSEQ multiplex PCR, and the TCRdb table lists in-frame clones only, not all of them. Among some 10,000 clones listed, around four fifths were seen once. Study outcomes and limitations: Later post-transplant blood repertoires were often dominated by donor CD8+ memory clones. Skin or GI-infiltrating T cells shared few TRB sequences with blood. TRB clonality was highly associated with recipient CMV seropositivity and reactivation.

With regard to this clone: Its antigen is currently unknown.

This sample comprised PBMCs, obtained 1755 days after allogeneic stem cell transplant with posttransplant cyclophosphamide. The chain joins TRBV30 to TRBJ1-3; maybe TRBD1 (5 bases). This receptor was obtained from a female patient aged 45-65 years who received an allogeneic stem cell transplant from a related donor, was CMV-positive, and had no GVHD. Some T cells may have originated in the graft donor. The CDR3 coding sequence is TGTGCCTGGACGGTGGGAGGGGACGGAAACACCATATATTTT. This translates into CAWTVGGDGNTIYF.